Listed below are T cell receptor beta chains from one sample, sequenced in a study of technical replicates of blood from a handful of donors. Sequenced by immunoSEQ multiplex PCR; TCRdb stores in-frame clones only, minus some. The table shows about 81,000 clones, with around 96% occurring only once. Sequencing input: T cells isolated from PBMCs. These receptors were collected from a human donor in good health. CDR3s include the opening cysteine and the closing phenylalanine or tryptophan. A D gene is named only where the DNA matches it firmly. Expanded clones get a size class; other rows say once, few or many, or leave the size out.

>13|.|.|TRBV2|TRBJ1-2
TGTGCCAGCAGTCTGACACCTTCCTATGGCTACACCTTC
CASSLTPSYGYTF
>13|.|.|TRBV6-1|TRBJ2-5
TGTGCCAGCAGTGGACGACAGCAAGAGACCCAGTACTTC
CASSGRQQETQYF
>14|.|.|TRBV7-9|TRBJ1-2
TGTGCCAGCAGCTTAGAGGCAGGTTTTTATGGCTACACCTTC
CASSLEAGFYGYTF
>13|few|.|TRBV6-5|TRBJ2-7
TGTGCCAGCAAAAGGACAGCGTTATACGAGCAGTACTTC
CASKRTALYEQYF
>14|.|.|TRBV6-5|TRBJ2-7
TGTGCCAGCACCGACCGGGGTTCTACCTACGAGCAGTACTTC
CASTDRGSTYEQYF
>14|once|.|TRBV12-2|TRBJ2-7
TGTGCAAGTCGCCGTCAACCAGCGGCCCTCGAGCAGTACTTC
CASRRQPAALEQYF
>15|.|TRBD1|TRBV7-2|TRBJ1-6
TGTGCCAGCAGCGCGGGGACAGGGAAAAATTCACCCCTCCACTTT
CASSAGTGKNSPLHF
>15|.|TRBD1|TRBV18|TRBJ2-7
TGTGCCAGCTCACCAACGACAGGGGACGTCTACGAGCAGTACTTC
CASSPTTGDVYEQYF
>13|.|.|TRBV2|TRBJ1-2
TGTGCCAGCAGTGAAGCGAGCCCGCGGGGCTACACCTTC
CASSEASPRGYTF
>16|.|.|TRBV7-9|TRBJ2-2
TGTGCCAGCAGCGAAATAGCGAGATCGAACACCGGGGAGCTGTTTTTT
CASSEIARSNTGELFF
>18|.|.|TRBV4-1|TRBJ2-6
TGCGCCAGCAGCCAAGGACGGCAGACTAGCTCTGGGGCCAACGTCCTGACTTTC
CASSQGRQTSSGANVLTF
>20|once|TRBD1|TRBV5-8|TRBJ1-1
TGTGCCAGCAGCTTGATAGGACCCGGGACAGGGGGCCCCATGAACACTGAAGCTTTCTTT
CASSLIGPGTGGPMNTEAFF
>12|.|TRBD2|TRBV10-2|TRBJ2-7
TGCGCCAGCAGTGGGACTAGCTACGAGCAGTACTTC
CASSGTSYEQYF
>12|.|.|TRBV4-1|TRBJ1-2
TGCGCCAGCAGCCCCGATAGAAATGGCTACACCTTC
CASSPDRNGYTF
>16|.|TRBD1|TRBV2|TRBJ2-7
TGTGCCAGCAGTGACACCTCAGGGGGTGCTCCCTACGAGCAGTACTTC
CASSDTSGGAPYEQYF
>15|.|.|TRBV7-8|TRBJ1-2
TGTGCCAGCAGCTTAATCCCCGGACAGAACTATGGCTACACCTTC
CASSLIPGQNYGYTF
>15|once|TRBD1|TRBV4-1|TRBJ1-2
TGCGCCAGCAGCCAACGCCAGGGGGAGGACTATGGCTACACCTTC
CASSQRQGEDYGYTF
>13|.|.|TRBV25-1|TRBJ1-2
TGTGCCAGCAGTGCCTACAGGGACGGCGGCTACACCTTC
CASSAYRDGGYTF
>14|.|.|TRBV4-2|TRBJ2-7
TGTGCCAGCAGCCAGCGGACTACTCGTTACGAGCAGTACTTC
CASSQRTTRYEQYF
>17|.|TRBD2|TRBV19|TRBJ2-1
TGTGCCAGTAGTACTTCCGGGACTAGCGGGAGTCGGCATGAGCAGTTCTTC
CASSTSGTSGSRHEQFF
>11|.|.|TRBV27|TRBJ2-2
TGTGCCAGCAGTTTCCTCGGGGAGCTGTTTTTT
CASSFLGELFF
>10|.|.|TRBV19|TRBJ2-2
TGTGCCAGTGGGCCAGGGGAGCTGTTTTTT
CASGPGELFF
>15|.|.|TRBV13|TRBJ1-4
TGTGCCAGCAGGCTTAAGGGGTCGGCTCATGAAAAACTGTTTTTT
CASRLKGSAHEKLFF
>17|.|.|TRBV4-1|TRBJ2-2
TGCGCCAGCAGCCAAGTAGCGGCCCTCCTTAACACCGGGGAGCTGTTTTTT
CASSQVAALLNTGELFF
>16|once|TRBD2|TRBV18|TRBJ2-5
TGTGCCAGCTCACCCGGGCCAGCGGGGCTTCAAGAGACCCAGTACTTC
CASSPGPAGLQETQYF
>15|.|TRBD1|TRBV19|TRBJ2-5
TGTGCCAGTAGTATTCGGGCAGGGGGCGTAGAGACCCAGTACTTC
CASSIRAGGVETQYF
>13|.|.|TRBV6-1|TRBJ2-7
TGTGCCAGCAGTGAATACATGGGGGGCGAGCAGTACTTC
CASSEYMGGEQYF
>14|.|.|TRBV9|TRBJ2-2
TGTGCCAGCAGCTTAAGACAGGCGACCGGGGAGCTGTTTTTT
CASSLRQATGELFF
>14|.|TRBD2|TRBV5-1|TRBJ2-7
TGCGCCAGCAGCTTGGCGGGAGGGCCCTACGAGCAGTACTTC
CASSLAGGPYEQYF
>13|.|TRBD1|TRBV9|TRBJ2-5
TGTGCCAGCAGCGCCACAGGGGCAGAGACCCAGTACTTC
CASSATGAETQYF
>12|.|.|TRBV5-6|TRBJ1-1
TGTGCCAGCAGCTTGCTCCTTTCTGAAGCTTTCTTT
CASSLLLSEAFF
>14|once|.|TRBV19|TRBJ1-4
TGTGCCAGTAGTATCTACAGGGAGAATGAAAAACTGTTTTTT
CASSIYRENEKLFF
>14|.|.|TRBV19|TRBJ2-1
TGTGCCAGTAGTATGGGACTTCTCGGGTATGAGCAGTTCTTC
CASSMGLLGYEQFF
>15|.|TRBD1|TRBV9|TRBJ2-7
TGTGCCAGCAGCCCACCGACAGGGGGGTCTAGAGAGCAGTACTTC
CASSPPTGGSREQYF
>14|.|.|TRBV9|TRBJ2-3
TGTGCCAGCAGCGTAGACAGGGGCACAGATACGCAGTATTTT
CASSVDRGTDTQYF
>10|.|.|TRBV30|TRBJ1-3
TGTGCCTGGAGCAGGAACACCATATATTTT
CAWSRNTIYF
>13|.|TRBD1|TRBV2|TRBJ2-1
TGTGCCAGCAGTGAGGACAGGGCTAATGAGCAGTTCTTC
CASSEDRANEQFF
>13|.|.|TRBV25-1|TRBJ2-1
TGTGCCAGCAGTGGGAGTGCCTACAATGAGCAGTTCTTC
CASSGSAYNEQFF
>16|.|TRBD1|TRBV6-5|TRBJ2-5
TGTGCCAGCAGTTACTCGTGGGGGACAGGGAAAGAGACCCAGTACTTC
CASSYSWGTGKETQYF
>15|.|TRBD2|TRBV11-3|TRBJ2-7
TGTGCCAGCAGCTTAGAACGGCTAGCGGGATACGAGCAGTACTTC
CASSLERLAGYEQYF
>17|.|TRBD1|TRBV10-2|TRBJ2-1
TGCGCCAGCAGTGAGTCTAGTTGGGGACAGGGTATTAGCGAGCAGTTCTTC
CASSESSWGQGISEQFF
>17|once|.|TRBV10-3|TRBJ2-3
TGTGCCATCAGTGAGTCCCCTAAGAGGCGGGTAACAGATACGCAGTATTTT
CAISESPKRRVTDTQYF
>14|.|TRBD2|TRBV4-2|TRBJ2-1
TGTGCCAGCAGCCAATTAGCGGGCTACAATGAGCAGTTCTTC
CASSQLAGYNEQFF
>15|.|.|TRBV4-1|TRBJ1-1
TGCGCCAGCAGCCAGCTTGAGGTAGGGAACACTGAAGCTTTCTTT
CASSQLEVGNTEAFF
>12|.|.|TRBV5-1|TRBJ2-3
TGCGCCAGCAGCCCCGACGGGGATACGCAGTATTTT
CASSPDGDTQYF
>14|.|TRBD1|TRBV13|TRBJ2-7
TGTGCCAGCAGCTTCGGGACAGGGAAGGACGAGCAGTACTTC
CASSFGTGKDEQYF
>15|.|TRBD2|TRBV6-5|TRBJ2-2
TGTGCCAGCAGGCTACGACTAGCAGGCACCGGGGAGCTGTTTTTT
CASRLRLAGTGELFF
>17|.|TRBD2|TRBV5-5|TRBJ2-2
TGTGCCAGCAGCTTGGGGGAGGGAAGAAGCAACACCGGGGAGCTGTTTTTT
CASSLGEGRSNTGELFF
>14|once|TRBD1|TRBV28|TRBJ1-1
TGTGCCAGCAGTTTAGTTGCCAGGGGGTCTGAAGCTTTCTTT
CASSLVARGSEAFF
>14|.|.|TRBV13|TRBJ2-2
TGTGCCAGCAGCTTAGGACTAGTTATCGGGGAGCTGTTTTTT
CASSLGLVIGELFF